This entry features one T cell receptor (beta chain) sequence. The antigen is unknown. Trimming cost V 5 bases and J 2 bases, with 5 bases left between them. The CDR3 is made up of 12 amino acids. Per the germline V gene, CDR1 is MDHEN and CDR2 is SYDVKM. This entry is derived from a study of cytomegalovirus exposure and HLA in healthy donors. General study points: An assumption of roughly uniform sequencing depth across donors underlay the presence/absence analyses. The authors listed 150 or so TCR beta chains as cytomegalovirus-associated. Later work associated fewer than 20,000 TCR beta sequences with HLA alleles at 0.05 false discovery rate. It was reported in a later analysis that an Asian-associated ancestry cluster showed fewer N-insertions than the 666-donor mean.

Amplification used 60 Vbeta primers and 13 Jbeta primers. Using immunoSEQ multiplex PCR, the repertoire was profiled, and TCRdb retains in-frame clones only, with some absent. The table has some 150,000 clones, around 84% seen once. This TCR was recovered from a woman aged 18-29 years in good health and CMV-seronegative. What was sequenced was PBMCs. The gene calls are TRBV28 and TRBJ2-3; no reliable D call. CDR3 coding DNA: TGTGCCAGCAGTCTCTACACAGATACGCAGTATTTT. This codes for CASSLYTDTQYF. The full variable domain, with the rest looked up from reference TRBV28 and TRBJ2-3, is DVKVTQSSRYLVKRTGEKVFLECVQDMDHENMFWYRQDPGLGLRLIYFSYDVKMKEKGDIPEGYSVSREKKERFSLILESASTNQTSMYLCASSLYTDTQYFGPGTRLTVL.